The 21 T cell receptor beta chains reported below all come from one sample, sequenced in a study of blood T cell repertoires in COVID-19. Some clones are missing from TCRdb's copy, which holds only in-frame ones; the method was immunoSEQ multiplex PCR. The repertoire includes fewer than 200,000 clones, 87% of them detected once, and roughly 1.6% sits in the top ten. Input material: peripheral blood. Every receptor here comes from a woman aged 50 to 60 with acute or convalescent COVID-19.

V usage is TRBV20-1 and J usage is TRBJ1-2; D is unresolved. CDR3 length equals 11 residues. CDR1 is DFQATT, CDR2 SNEGSKA, per germline (reference sequence). V was trimmed by 7 bases and J by 3 bases, leaving 9 bases between them. The CDR3 loop is CSVEKYYGYTF. The CDR3 DNA reads as TGCAGTGTAGAGAAGTACTATGGCTACACCTTC.

The J gene is TRBJ2-5, the V gene TRBV10-3, with D perhaps TRBD2 (7 bases). The CDR3 runs to 12 residues. The germline V and J ends were trimmed by 9 bases and 5 bases, with 13 bases remaining between them. CDR1 and CDR2 (germline): ENHRY, SYGVKD. The CDR3 sequence is CAIGGGRETQYF. CDR3 nucleotide sequence: TGTGCCATTGGGGGGGGCCGCGAGACCCAGTACTTC.

This chain links TRBV6-2 or TRBV6-3 with TRBJ1-4; no clear D gene. V was cut by 0 bases and J by 0 bases, with 14 bases left in between. The CDR3 covers 18 residues. Germline CDR1 reads MNHEY; CDR2 reads SVGEGT. The CDR3 DNA sequence: TGTGCCAGCAGTTACTCGTCGGCAGGATTAACAACTAATGAAAAACTGTTTTTT. Its translation: CASSYSSAGLTTNEKLFF.

V gene TRBV7-3 combines with J gene TRBJ2-7; TRBD1 aligns across 10 bases. V dropped 5 bases and J dropped 2; count of bases not matched to a gene: 9. Germline loops: CDR1 SGHTA, CDR2 FQGTGA. The CDR3 runs to 16 residues. The CDR3, as DNA: TGTGCCAGCAGCCCCGGGACAGGGGAAAGGGCCTACGAGCAGTACTTC. This gives the protein CASSPGTGERAYEQYF. Drawing the rest from reference TRBV7-3 and TRBJ2-7, the complete variable domain is GAGVSQTPSNKVTEKGKYVELRCDPISGHTALYWYRQSLGQGPEFLIYFQGTGAADDSGLPNDRFFAVRPEGSVSTLKIQRTERGDSAVYLCASSPGTGERAYEQYFGPGTRLTVT.

This clone was observed a handful of times. This sequence joins TRBV19 and TRBJ1-5, with 9 bases fitting TRBD1. The CDR3 contains 14 residues. V was pared by 4 bases and J by 6 bases, with 4 bases of the junction left unmatched. The germline V gene has CDR1 LNHDA and CDR2 SQIVND (reference sequence). The CDR3 here is CASSKDRGVQPQHF. CDR3 coding DNA: TGTGCCAGTAGTAAGGACAGGGGTGTTCAGCCCCAGCATTTT.

J is TRBJ1-1 and V is TRBV15; D might be TRBD1 (6 bases). Germline values: CDR1 LNHNV, CDR2 YYDKDF (reference sequence). Trimming removed 4 bases at V and 2 bases at J, with 20 bases between. The CDR3 covers 17 residues. The CDR3 DNA follows: TGTGCCACCAGCAAAGAAGTTGCGGGGGCGGAAAACACTGAAGCTTTCTTT. Its translation is CATSKEVAGAENTEAFF.

The gene calls are TRBV5-1 and TRBJ2-1; D perhaps matches TRBD1 (5 bases). CDR1 and CDR2 from the germline V gene are SGHRS and YFSETQ. This CDR3 comprises 14 residues. Trimming took 6 bases from V and 4 from J, leaving 14 bases between them. CDR3 sequence reads: CASTPAGLYNEQFF. CDR3 bases: TGCGCCAGCACCCCTGCAGGGTTATACAATGAGCAGTTCTTC.

Concerning this clone itself: At one boundary the junction diverges from the germline segment, which might be a read error. The chain joins TRBV7-3 to TRBJ2-6, with D perhaps TRBD1 (6 bases). The germline V gene encodes CDR1 SGHTA and CDR2 FQGTGA. CDR3 length: 16 residues. Written as DNA, the CDR3 is TGTGCCAGCATCTTAGGACAGATCTCTGGGGCCAACGTCCTGACTTTC. Translating gives CASILGQISGANVLTF. Using reference TRBV7-3 and TRBJ2-6 for the parts outside the CDR3, the full variable domain is GAGVSQTPSNKVTEKGKYVELRCDPISGHTALYWYRQSLGQGPEFLIYFQGTGAADDSGLPNDRFFAVRPEGSVSTLKIQRTERGDSAVYLCASILGQISGANVLTFGAGSRLTVL.

The chain couples TRBV6-2 or TRBV6-3 to TRBJ1-1, with 7 bases lining up with TRBD1. The J segment lost 2 bases and the V segment lost 4 bases, leaving 10 bases of the junction unmatched. This CDR3 comprises 16 residues. Germline CDR1 and CDR2: MNHEY and SVGEGT. Here the CDR3 reads CASSSVAGGFNTEAFF. The CDR3, as DNA: TGTGCCAGCAGTTCGGTGGCAGGGGGATTCAACACTGAAGCTTTCTTT.

The genes are TRBV30 and TRBJ2-1; 12 bases are a match to TRBD2. CDR1 is GTSNPN and CDR2 is SVGIG in the germline V gene (reference sequence). The trim removed 5 bases at V and 10 bases at J, leaving 6 bases unmatched. The CDR3 loop spans 13 amino acids. CDR3 DNA: TGTGCCTGGCGTCTAGCGGGAGGGCACGAGCAGTTCTTC. As protein: CAWRLAGGHEQFF.

The chain employs TRBV4-3 and TRBJ2-7; D is uncertain. V dropped 0 bases and J dropped 5 bases, with 20 bases sitting between them. The CDR3 has 17 residues. Germline CDR1 reads LGHNA; CDR2 reads YSLEER. CDR3 DNA: TGCGCCAGCAGCCAAGATCCAGTACAGAGTTGGAACAACGAGCAGTACTTC. Translated, it gives CASSQDPVQSWNNEQYF.

Notes on this clone: Additional DNA sequences in this sample encode the identical CDR3. J is TRBJ1-1 and V is TRBV18; D unclear. The V gene's germline CDR1 is KGHSH and CDR2 LQKENI. The CDR3 extends over 13 amino acids. V was pared by 1 base and J by 1 base, with 4 bases between. The CDR3 sequence is CASSPRQNTEAFF. The CDR3, as DNA: TGTGCCAGCTCACCACGGCAGAACACTGAAGCTTTCTTT.

CDR3 nucleotide sequence: TGTGCCAGCAGGGACAGTGTTTATGGCTACACCTTC. This codes for CASRDSVYGYTF. The chain joins TRBV2 to TRBJ1-2; possible D gene TRBD1, 6 bases. The CDR3 has 12 residues. The V end lost 6 bases, the J end lost 5 bases, and 10 bases lay between the germline ends. Germline CDR1 and CDR2: SNHLY and FYNNEI. Full variable domain (remainder filled in from reference TRBV2 and TRBJ1-2): EPEVTQTPSHQVTQMGQEVILRCVPISNHLYFYWYRQILGQKVEFLVSFYNNEISEKSEIFDDQFSVERPDGSNFTLKIRSTKLEDSAMYFCASRDSVYGYTFGSGTRLTVV.

V gene TRBV14 combines with J gene TRBJ1-4; D remains unclear. This CDR3 has 17 amino acids. V lost 3 bases and J 0 bases, leaving 14 bases between the germline ends. CDR1 is SGHDN, CDR2 FVKESK, per germline. The CDR3 coding sequence is TGTGCCAGCAGCCACCCACTCGGAGGAGCAACTAATGAAAAACTGTTTTTT. Amino acids: CASSHPLGGATNEKLFF.

The chain recombines TRBV3-1 (or the pseudogene TRBV3-2) with TRBJ1-4; possible D gene TRBD1, 5 bases. CDR3 length: 15 amino acids. Trimming pared 8 bases from V and 5 bases from J, leaving 18 bases between. Germline assignment: CDR1 LGHDT and CDR2 YNNKEL (reference sequence). In DNA form, the CDR3 reads TGTGCCAGCCGCGATGGGGGGGATTTAAATGAAAAACTGTTTTTT. As protein: CASRDGGDLNEKLFF.

The J gene is TRBJ1-3, the V gene TRBV6-5; D unclear. Per germline, CDR1 MNHEY and CDR2 SVGAGI. There are 13 residues in the CDR3. The V end was cut by 7 bases, the J end by 4 bases, with 11 bases between. CDR3 DNA sequence: TGTGCCAGCACCGTACCCGGGGGAAACACCATATATTTT. Translating it yields CASTVPGGNTIYF.

The chain combines TRBV5-1 with TRBJ2-5; 8 bases are shared with TRBD2. The V gene's germline CDR1 is SGHRS and CDR2 YFSETQ. The CDR3 is 15 amino acids. The J segment lost 1 base and the V segment lost 0 bases, leaving 2 bases of the junction unmatched. This CDR3 reads CASSLVGGGQETQYF. CDR3 nucleotides: TGCGCCAGCAGCTTGGTCGGGGGGGGCCAAGAGACCCAGTACTTC. The complete variable domain, with remaining parts taken from reference TRBV5-1 and TRBJ2-5, reads KAGVTQTPRYLIKTRGQQVTLSCSPISGHRSVSWYQQTPGQGLQFLFEYFSETQRNKGNFPGRFSGRQFSNSRSEMNVSTLELGDSALYLCASSLVGGGQETQYFGPGTRLLVL.

The chain has TRBV7-9 and TRBJ1-1, with 7 nucleotides matching TRBD1. With V trimmed by 5 bases and J by 7 bases, 10 bases remained unmatched. The CDR3 totals 14 residues. CDR1 is SEHNR and CDR2 is FQNEAQ in the germline V gene (reference sequence). CDR3 protein: CASSMGQLIVEAFF. DNA for the CDR3: TGTGCCAGCAGCATGGGACAGTTGATAGTTGAAGCTTTCTTT.

The chain couples TRBV5-1 to TRBJ2-2, with 11 bases identical to TRBD1. Germline loops: CDR1 SGHRS, CDR2 YFSETQ. This CDR3 has 16 residues. After removal of 4 bases from V and 7 bases from J, the junction contained 9 bases not matched to a gene. The CDR3 DNA sequence: TGCGCCAGCAGCGTACAGGGACAGGGGGAAATCGGGGAGCTGTTTTTT. It is translated as CASSVQGQGEIGELFF.

The chain has TRBV19 and TRBJ2-5, with TRBD2 matching 9 bases. CDR1 LNHDA and CDR2 SQIVND come from the germline V gene (reference sequence). The length of the CDR3 is 15 residues. V dropped 7 bases and J dropped 5; count of bases not matched to a gene: 11. CDR3 bases: TGTGCCAGTACCTACGGTAGCGGGAGTCGGGAGACCCAGTACTTC. This gives the protein CASTYGSGSRETQYF.

In nucleotides, the CDR3 is TGTGCCAGCAGCTTGGCCTTCGGGGGTTCCTACGAGCAGTACTTC. This translates into CASSLAFGGSYEQYF. The chain uses TRBV5-8 and TRBJ2-7; perhaps TRBD2 as D (6 bases). This CDR3 is built from 15 residues. Germline V gives CDR1 SGHTS, CDR2 YDEGEE. The ends were cut back, 0 bases at V and 1 base at J, with 11 bases in the middle.